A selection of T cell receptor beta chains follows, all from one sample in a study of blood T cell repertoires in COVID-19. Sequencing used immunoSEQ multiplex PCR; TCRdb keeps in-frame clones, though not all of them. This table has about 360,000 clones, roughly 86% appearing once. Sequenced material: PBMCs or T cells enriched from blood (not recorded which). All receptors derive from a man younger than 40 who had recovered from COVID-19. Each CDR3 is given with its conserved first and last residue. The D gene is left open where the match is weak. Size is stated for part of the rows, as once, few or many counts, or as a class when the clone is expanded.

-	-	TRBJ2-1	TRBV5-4	CASSLTSAAYNEQFF	TGTGCCAGCAGCCTGACCAGCGCCGCCTACAATGAGCAGTTCTTC
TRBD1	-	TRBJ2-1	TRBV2	CASSESRTGGDYNEQFF	TGTGCCAGCAGTGAATCCCGGACAGGGGGCGACTACAATGAGCAGTTCTTC
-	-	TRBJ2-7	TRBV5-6	CASSLQGEQYF	TGTGCCAGCAGCTTACAGGGCGAGCAGTACTTC
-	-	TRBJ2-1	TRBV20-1	CSAIGEAEQFF	TGCAGTGCTATAGGGGAAGCTGAGCAGTTCTTC
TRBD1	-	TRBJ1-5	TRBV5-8	CASKQGASDSNQPQHF	TGTGCCAGTAAACAGGGGGCTTCGGACAGCAATCAGCCCCAGCATTTT
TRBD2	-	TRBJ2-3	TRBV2	CASSKTSGGAPDTQYF	TGTGCCAGCAGTAAAACTAGCGGGGGGGCGCCAGATACGCAGTATTTT
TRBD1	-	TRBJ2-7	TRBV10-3	CAISSTGDYEQYF	TGTGCCATCAGTTCGACAGGGGACTACGAGCAGTACTTC
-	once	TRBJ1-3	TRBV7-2	CASSSQGWLVNSGNTIYF	TGTGCCAGCAGCTCCCAGGGGTGGTTGGTGAATTCTGGAAACACCATATATTTT
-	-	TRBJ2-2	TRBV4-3	CASSQSTGSGELFF	TGCGCCAGCAGCCAATCTACAGGGTCCGGGGAGCTGTTTTTT
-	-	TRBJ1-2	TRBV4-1	CASSQEQGRNYGYTF	TGCGCCAGCAGCCAAGAGCAGGGCCGGAACTATGGCTACACCTTC
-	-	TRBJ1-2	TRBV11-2	CASSSRLTGLYTF	TGTGCCAGCAGTTCCCGCCTGACAGGCCTTTACACCTTC
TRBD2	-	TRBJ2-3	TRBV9	CASSPGLAGRQGSSTDTQYF	TGTGCCAGCAGCCCTGGACTAGCGGGGCGGCAAGGGTCTAGCACAGATACGCAGTATTTT
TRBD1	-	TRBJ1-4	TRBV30	CAWRAKQGGYEKLFF	TGTGCCTGGAGGGCGAAACAGGGGGGTTATGAAAAACTGTTTTTT
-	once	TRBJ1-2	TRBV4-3	CASSQEVGTAGYTF	TGCGCCAGCAGCCAAGAGGTTGGAACAGCTGGCTACACCTTC
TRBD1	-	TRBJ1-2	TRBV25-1	CASSGGDRGTDGYTF	TGTGCCAGCAGTGGGGGGGACAGGGGAACTGATGGCTACACCTTC
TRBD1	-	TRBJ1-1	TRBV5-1	CASSPIGAGGVQNTEAFF	TGCGCCAGCAGCCCGATAGGAGCAGGGGGTGTCCAGAACACTGAAGCTTTCTTT